This is a list of T cell receptor beta chains from one sample in a study of CD8 T cells in ankylosing spondylitis. One entry per CDR3 protein, called by TCRdb with MiXCR from the 5' RACE reads. This table has some 240,000 distinct CDR3 sequences, 7% to 8% appearing once. Sequenced: blood, either unsorted or a sorted T cell fraction (not recorded which). The receptor source for this set is a male donor with ankylosing spondylitis. Each CDR3 is given with its conserved first and last residue. D genes are given only for firm matches. Clone size appears in some rows only: once, few, many, or a class for an expanded clone.

V	J	size	D	DNA	CDR3
TRBV20-1	TRBJ1-2	many	-	TGCAGTGCCTGGGGGACCAAGGGTGATGGCTACACCTTC	CSAWGTKGDGYTF
TRBV7-6	TRBJ2-7	-	TRBD2	TGTGCCAGCAGCACCAACCCAGGACTAGCGGTTACCTACGAGCAGTACTTC	CASSTNPGLAVTYEQYF
TRBV7-8	TRBJ2-7	many	-	TGTGCCAGCAGCTTACGAGGGGCTAGCGCGATCTACGAGCAGTACTTC	CASSLRGASAIYEQYF
TRBV28	TRBJ2-2	-	-	TGTGCCAGCAGCCCTTCGGTCTTTTCGAACACCGGGGAGCTGTTTTTT	CASSPSVFSNTGELFF
TRBV6-1	TRBJ2-1	many	TRBD2	TGTGCCAGCAGTGGACTAGCGGGAGGTTACAATGAGCAGTTCTTC	CASSGLAGGYNEQFF
TRBV5-1	TRBJ2-5	-	-	TGCGCCAGCAGCTCGCCCGACGGGGACATGGAGACCCAGTACTTC	CASSSPDGDMETQYF
TRBV20-1	TRBJ2-5	many	-	TGCAGTGCTAGGACCCGGCCACCGGTTAGGACCCAGTACTTC	CSARTRPPVRTQYF
TRBV12-3/TRBV12-4	TRBJ2-1	many	-	TGTGCCAGCAGGCCCAGCGCGAGGAATGAGCAGTTCTTC	CASRPSARNEQFF
TRBV5-8	TRBJ1-3	many	-	TGTGCCAGCAGCTGGACCCTCTCTGGAAACACCATATATTTT	CASSWTLSGNTIYF
TRBV7-9	TRBJ1-1	few	-	TGTGCCAGCAGCCTACCCGGGGACGGGACTGAAGCTTTCTTT	CASSLPGDGTEAFF
TRBV14	TRBJ2-1	-	-	TGTGCCAGCAGCCAAGATCAGTGGGCTAGTGGCAATGAGCAGTTCTTC	CASSQDQWASGNEQFF
TRBV6-1	TRBJ2-7	many	-	TGTGCCAGCGGCGATTTCGGGGCTCGCGAGCAGTACTTC	CASGDFGAREQYF
TRBV6-5	TRBJ1-2	many	-	TGTGCCAGCAGTTACAGGGCTGCTAACTATGGCTACACCTTC	CASSYRAANYGYTF
TRBV28	TRBJ2-7	-	TRBD2	TGTGCCAGCAGCCATAGCGGGAGGGCCCACGAGCAGTACTTC	CASSHSGRAHEQYF
TRBV12-3/TRBV12-4	TRBJ2-1	-	TRBD2	TGTGCCAGCAGTTCGGGACTAGACGAGCAGTTCTTC	CASSSGLDEQFF
TRBV6-5	TRBJ2-3	few	-	TGTGCCAGCAGTTTAGCTAGCGAGGCAGATACGCAGTATTTT	CASSLASEADTQYF
TRBV20-1	TRBJ1-4	many	-	TGCAGTGCTAGAAAATCGCAGGACCCGAGGAAACTGTTTTTT	CSARKSQDPRKLFF
TRBV11-2	TRBJ2-3	few	-	TGTGCCAGCAGCTCAGTTTGGGGCACAGATACGCAGTATTTT	CASSSVWGTDTQYF
TRBV11-1	TRBJ2-2	many	TRBD2	TGTGCCAGCAGCTTAGAGGGGCTAGCGGGAGCGTCACCCGGGGAGCTGTTTTTT	CASSLEGLAGASPGELFF
TRBV6-1	TRBJ2-1	many	-	TGTGCCAGCAGTACCCCCCGGGACCCGTACAATGAGCAGTTCTTC	CASSTPRDPYNEQFF
TRBV7-9	TRBJ2-3	many	-	TGTGCCAGCAGCGCCCCCGGACCCCGGGATACGCAGTATTTT	CASSAPGPRDTQYF
TRBV27	TRBJ2-4	-	-	TGTGCCAGCAGTTCTCCCCTAGCCAAAAACATTCAGTACTTC	CASSSPLAKNIQYF
TRBV5-1	TRBJ1-3	many	TRBD1	TGCGCCAGCAGCTTGGCGGGACAGGGAGTAGGAAACACCATATATTTT	CASSLAGQGVGNTIYF
TRBV12-3/TRBV12-4	TRBJ2-7	many	-	TGTGCCAGCAGTTTTTTTAGGGACTTCGACGAGCAGTACTTC	CASSFFRDFDEQYF
TRBV5-1	TRBJ2-1	few	-	TGCGCCAGCAGAGCGGCCCTCAGCTCCTACAATGAGCAGTTCTTC	CASRAALSSYNEQFF
TRBV29-1	TRBJ2-7	many	-	TGCAGCGTTGGCGGGCGGTCTCACCCCTACGAGCAGTACTTC	CSVGGRSHPYEQYF
TRBV19	TRBJ2-1	many	-	TGTGCCAGTAGTTTCGATGACAGTACCTACAATGAGCAGTTCTTC	CASSFDDSTYNEQFF
TRBV9	TRBJ2-7	many	-	TGTGCCAGCAGCGTAAACCCGGCCTACGAGCAGTACTTC	CASSVNPAYEQYF
TRBV30	TRBJ1-4	-	-	TGTGCCTGGAGTGTTCGGGGAGGGAATGAAAAACTGTTTTTT	CAWSVRGGNEKLFF
TRBV28	TRBJ1-4	many	-	TGTGCCAGCAGTTTCCCCCGGACGGACCCTAATGAAAAACTGTTTTTT	CASSFPRTDPNEKLFF
TRBV6-1	TRBJ1-6	many	TRBD1	TGTGCCAGCAGCCCGGACAGGGGCCCCACCACAAATTCACCCCTCCACTTT	CASSPDRGPTTNSPLHF
TRBV20-1	TRBJ2-7	many	-	TGCAGCGCCAAGAGTGGACGGGTCTACGAGCAGTACTTC	CSAKSGRVYEQYF
TRBV2	TRBJ2-1	-	TRBD2	TGTGCCAGCAGTGAAGAGTCTAGCGGGGAATTAGCCGGGAATGAGCAGTTCTTC	CASSEESSGELAGNEQFF
TRBV6-1	TRBJ2-5	few	-	TGTGCCAGCACCCTAGTGACGCGTCAAGAGACCCAGTACTTC	CASTLVTRQETQYF
TRBV7-9	TRBJ2-1	many	-	TGTGCCAGCAGCCAGCCCCCCTCCTACAATGAGCAGTTCTTC	CASSQPPSYNEQFF
TRBV20-1	TRBJ2-2	many	TRBD1	TGCAGTGCTAGAGCCTATGACAGGGACACCGGGGAGCTGTTTTTT	CSARAYDRDTGELFF
TRBV6-1	TRBJ2-7	many	TRBD1	TGTGCCAGCAGTGAACGGGACAGGAGCTACTACGAGCAGTACTTC	CASSERDRSYYEQYF